The following is a T cell receptor beta chain sequence with its context. Its antigen is unidentified. Specimens retained roughly 0.95-11 million cryopreserved PBMC preceding DNA extraction. The run of the v3.0 immunoSEQ assay was at survey level. The table came from immunoSEQ multiplex PCR; TCRdb's copy has only in-frame clones and leaves some out. This sample has around 31,000 clones; approximately 85% occur once, and the top ten carry under 5%. The record originates from a study of long-term antiretroviral therapy in people with HIV. The CDR3 has 13 residues. CDR1 is SGHTA, CDR2 FQGTGA, per germline. J gave up 8 bases and V 4 bases, and 6 bases lay outside the gene matches. Overall study findings and caveats: Relative to control repertoires, HIV repertoires exhibited narrower CDR3 length ranges. The study found that diversity rose after ART but stayed below transplant donor controls.

This receptor was identified in a man between 18 and 29 years old with HIV. Sequencing used unsorted PBMCs, obtained 0.8 years before starting antiretroviral therapy. The rearrangement uses TRBV7-3 and TRBJ1-2; 8 bases fit TRBD1. CDR3 protein: CASSSAGGGGYTF. In DNA form, the CDR3 reads TGTGCCAGCAGCTCCGCAGGGGGCGGAGGCTACACCTTC.